This T cell receptor (beta chain) stems from a study of post-analysis software for immune sequencing data. The study, taken as a whole, reports: Controls had lower frequencies than patients of 4 or 5 TRBV segments, which included TRBV5-6, TRBV5-1 and TRBV20-1.

Unique-molecular-identifier-tagged TCR beta cDNA libraries were used. TCRdb analysed the PCR reads with MiXCR anew, one entry per CDR3 protein. The data contain about 160,000 distinct CDR3 sequences, around 34% of them seen just once; the ten biggest clones take up under 30%. This clonotype occurred many times. Its antigen is still unknown. CDR3 length: 15 amino acids. The germline V gene has CDR1 SEHNR and CDR2 FQNEAQ (reference sequence). V trimming: 5 bases; J trimming: 8 bases; junction bases outside the gene matches: 7. Sequenced material: blood, taken after autologous hematopoietic stem cell transplantation. The sequence was collected from a girl between 5 and 17 years old with multiple sclerosis. This rearrangement joins TRBV7-9 to TRBJ2-1; 12 bases are a match to TRBD1. This chain's CDR3 is CASSRAGTGGHEQFF. The CDR3 DNA reads TGTGCCAGCAGCCGCGCCGGGACAGGGGGCCATGAGCAGTTCTTC. Full variable domain (missing parts from reference TRBV7-9 and TRBJ2-1): DTGVSQNPRHKITKRGQNVTFRCDPISEHNRLYWYRQTLGQGPEFLTYFQNEAQLEKSRLLSDRFSAERPKGSFSTLEIQRTEQGDSAMYLCASSRAGTGGHEQFFGPGTRLTVL.